Listed here is a single T cell receptor (beta chain). Its antigen is unidentified. These data originate in a study of cytomegalovirus exposure and HLA in healthy donors. Study-wide results and caveats: TCR beta chains numbering roughly 150 were designated cytomegalovirus-associated. Reportedly, diagnosis of cytomegalovirus status by the classifier showed high specificity and sensitivity. In the 100 to 150 validation repertoires, approximately 94% of cluster scores exceeded 0, per a later analysis.

Profiled with immunoSEQ multiplex PCR; TCRdb holds only in-frame clones, not every one. Seen here are under 250,000 clones, over 65% observed once, and the top ten hold roughly 5.5%. Germline V CDR1 and CDR2: SQVTM, ANQGSEA. V shed 6 bases, J shed 7 bases, and the junction held 8 bases outside the gene matches. This CDR3 is built from 13 residues. The receptor's source is a woman aged 18-29 years in good health and CMV-seronegative. The sample taken for sequencing was PBMCs. J is TRBJ1-4 and V is TRBV29-1; TRBD1 matches at 7 bases. The CDR3 here is CSVRTGRVEKLFF. The CDR3 region has the DNA TGCAGCGTCCGGACAGGAAGGGTTGAAAAACTGTTTTTT.